The rows below give T cell receptor beta chains drawn from one sample of a study of blood T cells in healthy people across ages. TCRdb passed the 5' RACE reads through MiXCR, listing each CDR3 protein once. The data hold 1.5 million to 1.8 million distinct CDR3 sequences, with around 40% observed a single time. The sequencing input was blood. Receptors were obtained from a young woman in good health. Both conserved end residues are part of each CDR3. A D gene is named only where the DNA matches it firmly. Expanded clones are given a class, and other clones once, few, many or no size at all.

V gene	D gene	J gene	clone size	CDR3 DNA	CDR3 protein
TRBV12-3/TRBV12-4	.	TRBJ1-2	.	TGTGCCAGCAGTTTTCCCCAACGGGGAAGTGGCTACACCTTC	CASSFPQRGSGYTF
TRBV3-1	TRBD2	TRBJ2-3	few	TGTGCCAGCAGCCAAAATGGACTAGCGGGGGCTAGCACAGATACGCAGTATTTT	CASSQNGLAGASTDTQYF
TRBV28	TRBD2	TRBJ2-1	few	TGTGCCAGCAGTTTGCGGGCGGGAGGACACAATGAGCAGTTCTTC	CASSLRAGGHNEQFF
TRBV20-1	TRBD1	TRBJ2-5	many	TGCAGTGCTAGAGGACAGGGAGCGGAGACCCAGTACTTC	CSARGQGAETQYF
TRBV6-5	.	TRBJ1-2	few	TGTGCCAGCAGGCTGACCTTGGGGGGGATCGGCTACACCTTC	CASRLTLGGIGYTF
TRBV3-1	.	TRBJ1-1	once	TGTGCCAGCAGCCAAGCTACAGGAAGACCCGAAGCTTTCTTT	CASSQATGRPEAFF
TRBV4-1	.	TRBJ1-4	.	TGCGCCAGCAGCGCGCAACAGGTCGCAACTAATGAAAAACTGTTTTTT	CASSAQQVATNEKLFF
TRBV25-1	TRBD2	TRBJ2-7	.	TGTGCCAGCAGTGAACTGGCTAGCGGGATCTACGAGCAGTACTTC	CASSELASGIYEQYF
TRBV28	TRBD1	TRBJ1-5	.	TGTGCCAGCAGCCCCCGGGACAGGGGGCGTAATCAGCCCCAGCATTTT	CASSPRDRGRNQPQHF
TRBV6-2/TRBV6-3	TRBD1	TRBJ2-7	.	TGTGCCAGCAGTGACAGGGACAACTACGAGCAGTACTTC	CASSDRDNYEQYF
TRBV20-1	TRBD1	TRBJ1-6	few	TGCAGTGCTAGAGCGGGACAGAATAATTCACCCCTCCACTTT	CSARAGQNNSPLHF